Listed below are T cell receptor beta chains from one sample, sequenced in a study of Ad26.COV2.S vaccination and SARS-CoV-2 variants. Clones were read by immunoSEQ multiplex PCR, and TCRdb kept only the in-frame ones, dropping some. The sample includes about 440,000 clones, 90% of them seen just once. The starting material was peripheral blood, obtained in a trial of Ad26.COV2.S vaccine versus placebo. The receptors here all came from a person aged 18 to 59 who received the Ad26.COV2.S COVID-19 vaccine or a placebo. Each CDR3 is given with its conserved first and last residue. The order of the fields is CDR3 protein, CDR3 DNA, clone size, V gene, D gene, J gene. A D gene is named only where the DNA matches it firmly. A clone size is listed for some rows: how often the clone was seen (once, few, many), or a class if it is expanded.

CASSIQGGYEQYF	TGTGCCAGCAGCATACAGGGGGGCTACGAGCAGTACTTC	once	TRBV7-9	TRBD1	TRBJ2-7
CASSGLAYEQYF	TGTGCCAGCAGTGGACTAGCGTACGAGCAGTACTTC	NA	TRBV12-3/TRBV12-4	TRBD2	TRBJ2-7
CASSLDRQNTGELFF	TGTGCCAGCAGCCTCGACAGGCAGAACACCGGGGAGCTGTTTTTT	NA	TRBV7-9	NA	TRBJ2-2
CASSLARAGVNEQFF	TGTGCCAGCAGCTTGGCCCGAGCGGGAGTAAATGAGCAGTTCTTC	NA	TRBV5-5	TRBD2	TRBJ2-1
CAWGQTNEKLFF	TGTGCCTGGGGACAGACTAATGAAAAACTGTTTTTT	NA	TRBV30	NA	TRBJ1-4
CASSPGTDGYTF	TGTGCCAGCAGCCCAGGGACCGATGGCTACACCTTC	NA	TRBV4-2	NA	TRBJ1-2
CASSPDRHSIDEQFF	TGTGCCAGCAGCCCAGACCGACACAGCATCGATGAGCAGTTCTTC	NA	TRBV7-6	NA	TRBJ2-1
CAWRTGTRREQYF	TGTGCCTGGAGAACCGGGACTAGGCGCGAGCAGTACTTC	NA	TRBV30	TRBD2	TRBJ2-7
CASSPGPGELFF	TGTGCCAGCAGTCCAGGGCCCGGGGAGCTGTTTTTT	NA	TRBV2	NA	TRBJ2-2
CASSYSVQGNTIYF	TGTGCCAGCAGTTACTCGGTCCAGGGAAACACCATATATTTT	NA	TRBV6-2/TRBV6-3	NA	TRBJ1-3
CASSPPGSANEKLFF	TGTGCCAGTAGTCCCCCAGGGTCGGCTAATGAAAAACTGTTTTTT	NA	TRBV19	NA	TRBJ1-4
CASTLRGRGTGELFF	TGTGCCAGCACCCTCAGGGGCCGGGGGACCGGGGAGCTGTTTTTT	NA	TRBV7-6	NA	TRBJ2-2
CASTAGLVDTDTQYF	TGTGCCAGCACCGCGGGACTAGTAGACACAGATACGCAGTATTTT	NA	TRBV2	TRBD2	TRBJ2-3
CASSLGATQETQYF	TGTGCCAGCAGCTTGGGGGCGACCCAAGAGACCCAGTACTTC	NA	TRBV5-4	NA	TRBJ2-5
CATEDANYNEQFF	TGTGCCACTGAGGACGCGAACTACAATGAGCAGTTCTTC	NA	TRBV12-3/TRBV12-4	NA	TRBJ2-1
CASSPGQGIGEQYF	TGTGCCAGCAGTCCGGGACAAGGGATAGGGGAGCAGTACTTC	NA	TRBV2	NA	TRBJ2-7
CASSQPLVSRDNEQFF	TGTGCCAGCAGCCAACCCTTAGTATCTAGGGACAATGAGCAGTTCTTC	NA	TRBV3-1/TRBV3-2	NA	TRBJ2-1
CASSEGTAYEQYF	TGTGCCAGCAGTGAAGGTACAGCCTACGAGCAGTACTTC	NA	TRBV6-1	NA	TRBJ2-7
CASATLGFGYTF	TGTGCCAGCGCGACGTTGGGGTTTGGCTACACCTTC	NA	TRBV28	NA	TRBJ1-2
CASTPGLAGGDTQYF	TGTGCCAGCACCCCAGGACTAGCGGGAGGTGATACGCAGTATTTT	NA	TRBV28	TRBD2	TRBJ2-3
CALRHLSRYEQYF	TGTGCCCTGCGACATCTCAGCCGATACGAGCAGTACTTC	NA	TRBV7-2	NA	TRBJ2-7
CASSDNQGGTDTQYF	TGTGCCAGCAGTGATAATCAGGGGGGCACAGATACGCAGTATTTT	NA	TRBV2	TRBD1	TRBJ2-3
CASSLGTRIYNEQFF	TGTGCCAGCAGCTTAGGAACAAGGATCTACAATGAGCAGTTCTTC	NA	TRBV7-2	NA	TRBJ2-1
CASSLDGVISDTQYF	TGTGCCAGCAGCTTAGATGGGGTTATCAGTGATACGCAGTATTTT	NA	TRBV11-2	NA	TRBJ2-3
CARSGTEAFF	TGTGCCAGGTCGGGCACTGAAGCTTTCTTT	NA	TRBV28	NA	TRBJ1-1
CASSQAATGGTGELFF	TGCGCCAGCAGCCAAGCTGCGACAGGGGGAACCGGGGAGCTGTTTTTT	NA	TRBV4-3	TRBD1	TRBJ2-2
CATSRDRALNEKLFF	TGTGCCACCAGCAGAGATAGGGCGCTTAATGAAAAACTGTTTTTT	NA	TRBV15	NA	TRBJ1-4
CASSKGQGAHLSGANVLTF	TGTGCCAGTAGTAAGGGACAGGGGGCTCACCTCTCTGGGGCCAACGTCCTGACTTTC	NA	TRBV19	TRBD1	TRBJ2-6
CASGRSWGQFF	TGTGCTAGCGGTCGAAGTTGGGGGCAGTTCTTC	NA	TRBV6-5	NA	TRBJ2-1